This passage covers 17 T cell receptor beta chains from one sample sequenced in a study of early T cells in non-severe SARS-CoV-2 infection. TCRdb re-called the 5' RACE reads through MiXCR, storing one row per CDR3 protein. The sample holds approximately 19,000 distinct CDR3 sequences, about 5% seen once. Material: whole blood. The receptors were sampled from an adult who was a healthcare worker with PCR-confirmed SARS-CoV-2 infection or an uninfected control (not recorded which).

The chain combines TRBV30 with TRBJ2-3; TRBD1 or TRBD2 may be the D gene (5 bases each). Germline V lookup: CDR1 GTSNPN, CDR2 SVGIG (reference sequence). V lost 3 bases and J lost 8, with 12 bases in between. The CDR3 runs 12 residues. CDR3 region: CAWRRWGSTQYF. The CDR3 DNA follows: TGTGCCTGGAGACGCTGGGGGAGTACGCAGTATTTT.

This clonotype was counted only a few times. This chain uses TRBV12-3 or TRBV12-4 with TRBJ2-1; 10 bases are shared with TRBD2. The length of the CDR3 is 15 residues. V lost 6 bases and J lost 6; bases outside the gene matches: 8. In DNA form, the CDR3 reads TGTGCCAGCAGATGGAGCGGGAGGGGCGGCAATGAGCAGTTCTTC. It codes for CASRWSGRGGNEQFF.

This clonotype rates as medium-sized (0.01 to 0.1%). This chain uses TRBV5-1 with TRBJ2-1, with a weak D call TRBD2 (6 bases). The CDR3 has 13 residues. Germline V gene sequence: CDR1 SGHRS, CDR2 YFSETQ. V lost 0 bases and J lost 15, with 16 bases in between. CDR3 amino acids: CASSLEGGTRGFF. CDR3 DNA: TGCGCCAGCAGCTTGGAAGGCGGGACGAGAGGGTTCTTC.

V is TRBV20-1 and J is TRBJ1-1, with D tentatively TRBD1 (6 bases). The V end lost 6 bases, the J end lost 0 bases, and 17 bases lay between the germline ends. The CDR3 consists of 15 residues. Germline CDR1 is DFQATT and CDR2 is SNEGSKA (reference sequence). The CDR3: CSAHKIGGLNTEAFF. For the CDR3, the DNA is TGCAGTGCACATAAAATCGGGGGCTTGAACACTGAAGCTTTCTTT.

The table lists this clonotype with many counts. The chain employs TRBV27 and TRBJ1-1; the D is unclear. CDR1 MNHEY and CDR2 SMNVEV come from the germline V gene (reference sequence). Trimming stripped 3 bases from V and 2 bases from J, with 13 bases between. This CDR3 is built from 15 residues. For the CDR3, the DNA is TGTGCCAGCAGTTTTCGGTCCGGGCGTAACACTGAAGCTTTCTTT. Its translation: CASSFRSGRNTEAFF.

There are many counts of this clonotype. J is TRBJ2-7 and V is TRBV6-2 or TRBV6-3; perhaps D is TRBD1 or TRBD2 (5 bases each). The germline CDR1 and CDR2 sequences are MNHEY and SVGEGT. With 8 bases removed from V and 2 bases from J, the gap between germline ends came to 19 bases. The CDR3 is 15 amino acids. The CDR3 coding sequence is TGTGCCAGCCGTTCCGGGACGGAGAACGCCTACGAGCAGTACGTC. Protein sequence: CASRSGTENAYEQYV.

This clonotype was seen at least ten times. The genes are TRBV5-1 and TRBJ2-7, with 13 bases that match TRBD2. This CDR3 is built from 15 residues. Per germline, CDR1 SGHRS and CDR2 YFSETQ. V trimming: 3 bases; J trimming: 4 bases; junction bases outside the gene matches: 4. The CDR3: CASSYGTSGVYEQYF. The CDR3 DNA reads as TGCGCCAGCAGCTACGGGACTAGCGGGGTTTACGAGCAGTACTTC.

This clonotype was counted many times. The gene calls are TRBV29-1 and TRBJ2-5; a possible D gene is TRBD2 (5 bases). Trimming cost V 6 bases and J 2 bases, with 13 bases left between them. Per the germline V gene, CDR1 is SQVTM and CDR2 is ANQGSEA. The CDR3 loop spans 13 amino acids. DNA for the CDR3: TGCAGCGTCTCCGACTACGATCAAGAGACCCAGTACTTC. It encodes CSVSDYDQETQYF. The full variable domain, completed using reference TRBV29-1 and TRBJ2-5, is SAVISQKPSRDICQRGTSLTIQCQVDSQVTMMFWYRQQPGQSLTLIATANQGSEATYESGFVIDKFPISRPNLTFSTLTVSNMSPEDSSIYLCSVSDYDQETQYFGPGTRLLVL.

In its sample, this clonotype ranks as medium-sized. The rearrangement links TRBV12-3 or TRBV12-4 to TRBJ1-5; 10 positions match TRBD1. This CDR3 region has 17 residues. Trimming cost V 6 bases and J 2 bases; bases outside gene matches: 10. CDR3 amino acids: CASSRTGGSLGNQPQHF. The CDR3 nucleotides read TGTGCCAGCAGCCGGACAGGGGGATCGCTTGGCAATCAGCCCCAGCATTTT.

In this sample, this clonotype turned up many times. This chain joins TRBV4-3 and TRBJ2-3; D is undetermined. From germline, CDR1 is LGHNA and CDR2 YSLEER. Trimming shortened V by 0 bases and J by 6 bases, and 10 bases separated the two germline ends. CDR3 length: 14 residues. Here the CDR3 reads CASSQDLPRDTQYF. The CDR3 coding sequence is TGCGCCAGCAGCCAAGATCTTCCGAGGGATACGCAGTATTTT.

The gene calls are TRBV19 and TRBJ1-1; a possible D gene is TRBD1 (5 bases). The CDR3 runs 12 residues. Trimming cost V 7 bases and J 11 bases, with 17 bases left between them. Germline-derived CDR1 and CDR2 are LNHDA and SQIVND (reference sequence). In DNA form, the CDR3 reads TGTGCCAGTACCTCTGGGTCGGACAAGGCTTTCTTT. Its protein is CASTSGSDKAFF.

There are many counts of this clonotype. The rearrangement joins TRBV2 to TRBJ2-5, with D tentatively TRBD1 (5 bases). The germline V and J ends were trimmed by 7 bases and 2 bases, with 11 bases remaining between them. Germline CDR1 reads SNHLY; CDR2 reads FYNNEI. This CDR3 has 13 amino acids. CDR3 in amino acids: CASTLTAQETQYF. In DNA form, the CDR3 reads TGTGCCAGCACCCTGACAGCACAAGAGACCCAGTACTTC.

As for this clonotype: Just one base apart from a much larger clone, this may be a read error. The V gene is TRBV6-5, the J gene TRBJ1-1, with D uncertain. Germline loops: CDR1 MNHEY, CDR2 SVGAGI. The CDR3 sequence is 13 residues long. The V gene lost 5 bases and the J gene lost 0 bases, with 7 bases spanning the gap. In DNA, the CDR3 is TGTGCCAGCAGTAAGGGTCTGAACACTGAAGCTTTCTTT. Translated: CASSKGLNTEAFF.

The sample holds a few counts of this clonotype. CDR3 residues: CASMWSGRDEQFF. The DNA for the CDR3 is TGTGCCAGCATGTGGAGCGGGAGGGATGAGCAGTTCTTC. The chain couples TRBV27 to TRBJ2-1; TRBD2 matches 10 bases. The CDR3 consists of 13 residues. The V segment lost 7 bases and the J segment 8 bases; nucleotides outside the gene matches: 5. The germline CDR1 and CDR2 sequences are MNHEY and SMNVEV (reference sequence).

Within the sample, this clonotype is medium-sized. V gene TRBV9 combines with J gene TRBJ2-2; TRBD2 agrees at 11 bases. V was pared by 0 bases and J by 5 bases, with 9 bases of the junction left unmatched. The CDR3 has 18 residues. Germline CDR1 is SGDLS and CDR2 is YYNGEE. CDR3 amino acids: CASSVDPSGGRWTGELFF. CDR3 nucleotide sequence: TGTGCCAGCAGCGTAGATCCTAGCGGGGGGCGGTGGACCGGGGAGCTGTTTTTT.

This clonotype was counted many times. The chain carries TRBV27 and TRBJ1-1; no firm D call. This CDR3 has 11 amino acids. Trimming took off 6 bases at V and 0 bases at J, with 2 bases between the two ends. Germline V lookup: CDR1 MNHEY, CDR2 SMNVEV (reference sequence). CDR3 amino acids: CASRLNTEAFF. The CDR3 nucleotides are TGTGCCAGCAGATTGAACACTGAAGCTTTCTTT.

The sample holds many counts of this clonotype. The J gene is TRBJ1-1, the V gene TRBV7-9, with D hard to call. Deletions cut 1 base from V and 8 bases from J, with 8 bases between. Germline lookup yields CDR1 SEHNR and CDR2 FQNEAQ (reference sequence). CDR3 length equals 12 residues. As DNA, the CDR3 is TGTGCCAGCAGCTTAGTGGGGATCGAAGCTTTCTTT. Protein: CASSLVGIEAFF.